The source of this T cell receptor (beta chain) is a study of T cells in Graves' hyperthyroidism and ophthalmopathy. The patients, who ranged from 18 to 65 in age, presented with newly diagnosed hyperthyroidism lasting under 2 months. Criteria for exclusion of patients were uncontrolled infection, other autoimmune disease, pregnancy or lactation. A note on this clonotype: What it recognizes is unknown.

CDR1 and CDR2 (germline): MNHEY, SVGAGI. The CDR3 is 16 amino acids. Trimming pared 3 bases from V and 2 bases from J, leaving 14 bases between. General study results and limits: Most clonotypes expanded in the thyroid (above 0.001) were also present in blood.

It was RNA transcripts that yielded the amplified TCR beta CDR3 regions. Using the HTBI primer set, a first-round RT-PCR was run on the TCR CDR3. A single record per CDR3 protein comes from TCRdb applying MiXCR to the multiplex PCR reads. The sample records 550,000 to 850,000 distinct CDR3 sequences, approximately 18% being singletons. The rearrangement uses TRBV6-5 and TRBJ2-1; D may be TRBD1 (5 bases). This TCR derives from a woman in her forties or fifties with Graves' hyperthyroidism that later progressed to Graves' ophthalmopathy. Sequenced input: blood. CDR3 sequence reads: CASSYRQRRPYNEQFF. The CDR3 nucleotides are TGTGCCAGCAGTTATAGACAGCGTAGACCCTACAATGAGCAGTTCTTC.